A single sample is the source of the 26 T cell receptor beta chains below, sequenced in a study of blood T cell repertoires in COVID-19. The data were produced by immunoSEQ multiplex PCR, yet TCRdb's version contains in-frame clones alone and is incomplete. The data show approximately 80,000 clones, 65% to 90% seen once. The material sequenced was peripheral blood. These receptors were obtained from a man aged 45-65 years with COVID-19, enrolled during active disease.

V gene TRBV15 combines with J gene TRBJ2-7, with D hard to call. CDR1 and CDR2 (germline): LNHNV, YYDKDF (reference sequence). This CDR3 is 13 amino acids long. Trimming took off 4 bases at V and 7 bases at J, with 14 bases between the two ends. CDR3 in DNA: TGTGCCACCAGCACCGCGTCGGTGGTTGAGCAGTACTTC. Its translation: CATSTASVVEQYF. The whole variable domain, remainder taken from reference TRBV15 and TRBJ2-7, is DAMVIQNPRYQVTQFGKPVTLSCSQTLNHNVMYWYQQKSSQAPKLLFHYYDKDFNNEADTPDNFQSRRPNTSFCFLDIRSPGLGDTAMYLCATSTASVVEQYFGPGTRLTVT.

The gene calls are TRBV27 and TRBJ2-3, with 10 positions matching TRBD1. CDR1 and CDR2 from the germline V gene are MNHEY and SMNVEV (reference sequence). This CDR3 spans 15 amino acids. J lost 5 bases, V lost 7 bases, and 9 bases had no gene match. The CDR3 DNA follows: TGTGCCAGCAAACAGGACAGGGGGGCAGGAGATACGCAGTATTTT. Translated, it gives CASKQDRGAGDTQYF.

The chain links TRBV10-2 to TRBJ1-4, with TRBD1 matching over 7 bases. V trimming: 7 bases; J trimming: 8 bases; junction bases outside the gene matches: 10. The CDR3 totals 14 residues. Looked up from germline, CDR1 is WSHSY and CDR2 is SAAADI. For the CDR3, the DNA is TGCGCCAGCACTTTGACAGGGTCCCAGGAAAAACTGTTTTTT. Amino acid sequence: CASTLTGSQEKLFF.

The chain combines TRBV5-5 with TRBJ2-7; D may be TRBD1 (6 bases). Germline-derived CDR1 and CDR2 are SGHKS and YYEKEE (reference sequence). With 2 bases removed from V and 3 bases from J, the gap between germline ends came to 12 bases. This CDR3 contains 14 residues. The CDR3 spells CASSFYLQGYEQYF. The CDR3 DNA reads TGTGCCAGCAGCTTCTATTTACAGGGCTACGAGCAGTACTTC.

The genes are TRBV5-4 and TRBJ2-1, with TRBD2 identical over 16 bases. Germline V gene sequence: CDR1 SGHNT, CDR2 YYREEE (reference sequence). Unmatched junction bases numbered 10, after V lost 6 bases and J lost 4 bases. This CDR3 contains 18 residues. This CDR3 is CASTTGLAGGAFYNEQFF. The CDR3 DNA follows: TGTGCCAGCACTACGGGACTAGCGGGAGGGGCCTTTTACAATGAGCAGTTCTTC.

J is TRBJ1-1 and V is TRBV2; D uncertain. Germline V lookup: CDR1 SNHLY, CDR2 FYNNEI. This CDR3 has 11 amino acids. Trimming stripped 7 bases from V and 8 bases from J, with 11 bases between. CDR3 sequence: CASTRYNEAFF. As DNA, the CDR3 is TGTGCCAGCACTAGATATAACGAAGCTTTCTTT.

The rearrangement links TRBV19 to TRBJ2-7; the D is unclear. V was trimmed by 8 bases and J by 2 bases, leaving 7 bases between them. The CDR3 extends over 11 amino acids. Germline CDR1 is LNHDA and CDR2 is SQIVND (reference sequence). CDR3 protein: CASGTPYEQYF. The CDR3 region has the DNA TGTGCCAGTGGCACGCCCTACGAGCAGTACTTC.

The chain joins TRBV2 to TRBJ2-1; 8 bases match TRBD1. Germline-derived CDR1 and CDR2 are SNHLY and FYNNEI. This CDR3 is built from 18 residues. V dropped 7 bases and J dropped 2; count of bases not matched to a gene: 16. For the CDR3, the DNA is TGTGCCAGCACCCTAACTCCGCCGACAGGGGCTACCTACAATGAGCAGTTCTTC. It is translated as CASTLTPPTGATYNEQFF. Together with reference TRBV2 and TRBJ2-1, the CDR3 gives the full variable domain: EPEVTQTPSHQVTQMGQEVILRCVPISNHLYFYWYRQILGQKVEFLVSFYNNEISEKSEIFDDQFSVERPDGSNFTLKIRSTKLEDSAMYFCASTLTPPTGATYNEQFFGPGTRLTVL.

In this sample, this clone turned up a few times. The genes are TRBV24-1 and TRBJ2-2; D is unresolved. V lost 6 bases to trimming and J lost 3 bases, with 13 bases between them. This CDR3 spans 15 amino acids. CDR1 KGHDR and CDR2 SFDVKD come from the germline V gene. The CDR3 here is CATSPLSADTGELFF. Written as DNA, the CDR3 is TGTGCCACCAGTCCCCTCTCGGCGGACACCGGGGAGCTGTTTTTT.

This CDR3 is CASSQYLTTGGVYGYTF. The CDR3 DNA reads TGTGCCAGCAGCCAATATTTAACGACAGGAGGAGTCTATGGCTACACCTTC. The gene calls are TRBV16 and TRBJ1-2; D may be TRBD1 (6 bases). CDR3 size: 17 residues. Trimming took 1 base from V and 4 from J, leaving 19 bases between them. The germline gives CDR1 KGHSY, CDR2 FQNENV.

V gene TRBV9 combines with J gene TRBJ2-6, with 7 bases that match TRBD1. V trimming: 3 bases; J trimming: 2 bases; junction bases outside the gene matches: 20. The germline V gene has CDR1 SGDLS and CDR2 YYNGEE. This CDR3 spans 21 amino acids. CDR3 nucleotide sequence: TGTGCCAGCAGCGCCGCCGGGACAGCCGCATCCCGAGGGGCTGGGGCCAACGTCCTGACTTTC. Protein: CASSAAGTAASRGAGANVLTF.

V usage is TRBV9 and J usage is TRBJ2-7; 11 bases map to TRBD2. Germline V gives CDR1 SGDLS, CDR2 YYNGEE. The CDR3 is 17 residues long. The V and J ends lost 3 bases and 2 bases, in that order; junction bases with no gene match: 10. The CDR3 DNA follows: TGTGCCAGCAGCGCCAGCCCCGGGACTAGCGGAACCTACGAGCAGTACTTC. It encodes CASSASPGTSGTYEQYF. Combining the CDR3 with reference TRBV9 and TRBJ2-7 gives the whole variable domain DSGVTQTPKHLITATGQRVTLRCSPRSGDLSVYWYQQSLDQGLQFLIQYYNGEERAKGNILERFSAQQFPDLHSELNLSSLELGDSALYFCASSASPGTSGTYEQYFGPGTRLTVT.

The chain recombines TRBV6-5 with TRBJ1-5; no clear D gene. Trimming cost V 8 bases and J 5 bases, with 13 bases left between them. This CDR3 is 13 amino acids long. Germline lookup yields CDR1 MNHEY and CDR2 SVGAGI. The CDR3 DNA reads as TGTGCCAGCGCACGGACGGGAGATCAGCCCCAGCATTTT. Amino acids: CASARTGDQPQHF.

The chain couples TRBV4-1 to TRBJ2-7; no clear D. The CDR3 is 13 amino acids. V was pared by 0 bases and J by 9 bases, with 12 bases between. Germline V lookup: CDR1 MGHRA, CDR2 YSYEKL. CDR3 region: CASSQELAAWQYF. CDR3 in DNA: TGCGCCAGCAGCCAAGAACTGGCGGCGTGGCAGTACTTC.

V is TRBV7-9 and J is TRBJ1-6, with TRBD1 matching 8 bases. Germline V gives CDR1 SEHNR, CDR2 FQNEAQ (reference sequence). This CDR3 region has 14 residues. V shed 5 bases, J shed 10 bases, and the junction held 7 bases outside the gene matches. DNA for the CDR3: TGTGCCAGCAGCGAGGACAGGGTTGGGTCACCCCTCCACTTT. This codes for CASSEDRVGSPLHF.

The V call is TRBV4-2, the J call TRBJ1-3, with 8 bases identical to TRBD1. There are 18 residues in the CDR3. Germline CDR1 is LGHNA and CDR2 is YNFKEQ. The trim removed 5 bases at V and 2 bases at J, leaving 14 bases unmatched. CDR3 coding DNA: TGTGCCAGCAGCGGGCGAAGCGACAGGGGCGCCCCTGGAAACACCATATATTTT. Amino acids: CASSGRSDRGAPGNTIYF.

The chain combines TRBV7-3 with TRBJ2-6; D unresolved. This CDR3 is 14 amino acids long. The germline V gene encodes CDR1 SGHTA and CDR2 FQGTGA. V was cut by 2 bases and J by 5 bases, with 7 bases left in between. The CDR3 bases are TGTGCCAGCAGCTTACGGTCCTGGGCCAACGTCCTGACTTTC. Translating gives CASSLRSWANVLTF. The full variable domain, rest sourced from reference TRBV7-3 and TRBJ2-6, is GAGVSQTPSNKVTEKGKYVELRCDPISGHTALYWYRQSLGQGPEFLIYFQGTGAADDSGLPNDRFFAVRPEGSVSTLKIQRTERGDSAVYLCASSLRSWANVLTFGAGSRLTVL.

V is TRBV11-2 and J is TRBJ2-5; D remains ambiguous. The CDR3 has 11 residues. Trimming took off 5 bases at V and 3 bases at J, with 4 bases between the two ends. CDR1 and CDR2 (germline): SGHAT, FQNNGV. The CDR3, as DNA: TGTGCCAGCAGCCATGAAGAGACCCAGTACTTC. Translation: CASSHEETQYF.

This chain joins TRBV18 and TRBJ2-2; D call uncertain. CDR3 size: 17 residues. Looked up from germline, CDR1 is KGHSH and CDR2 is LQKENI. Trimming removed 2 bases at V and 4 bases at J, with 17 bases between. The CDR3, as DNA: TGTGCCAGCTCACCATTCCTGGCCAGCGAGGCCACCGGGGAGCTGTTTTTT. The encoded protein is CASSPFLASEATGELFF. Together with reference TRBV18 and TRBJ2-2, the CDR3 gives the full variable domain: NAGVMQNPRHLVRRRGQEARLRCSPMKGHSHVYWYRQLPEEGLKFMVYLQKENIIDESGMPKERFSAEFPKEGPSILRIQQVVRGDSAAYFCASSPFLASEATGELFFGEGSRLTVL.

Of note for this clone: Other DNA sequences in the same sample also yield this CDR3. The rearrangement uses TRBV28 and TRBJ2-1; 14 bases fit TRBD2. This CDR3 contains 15 residues. J gave up 4 bases and V 5 bases, and 1 base lay outside the gene matches. Germline lookup yields CDR1 MDHEN and CDR2 SYDVKM. The CDR3 here is CASSRTSGRYNEQFF. CDR3 sequence (DNA): TGTGCCAGCAGTCGGACTAGCGGGAGGTACAATGAGCAGTTCTTC.

This clone has a single count. The chain joins TRBV6-5 to TRBJ2-7; 7 bases are a match to TRBD1. V lost 10 bases to trimming and J lost 7 bases; unmatched junction nucleotides: 19. This CDR3 contains 15 residues. Germline lookup yields CDR1 MNHEY and CDR2 SVGAGI. The CDR3 sequence: CATRIQTGARREQYF. The CDR3 nucleotides read TGTGCCACCCGAATTCAAACAGGGGCGCGTAGGGAGCAGTACTTC.

The V and J genes are TRBV10-3 and TRBJ2-5, with D possibly being TRBD2 (5 bases). This CDR3 has 15 amino acids. CDR1 and CDR2 (germline): ENHRY, SYGVKD. V lost 5 bases, J lost 3 bases, and 16 bases lay in between. In nucleotides, the CDR3 is TGTGCCATCAGTCCAGAAACACGGGGTAAAGAGACCCAGTACTTC. This sequence encodes CAISPETRGKETQYF.

This clone appeared once. This sequence joins TRBV6-5 and TRBJ1-1, with 8 bases aligning to TRBD1. Germline-derived CDR1 and CDR2 are MNHEY and SVGAGI. With V trimmed by 6 bases and J by 1 base, 4 bases remained unmatched. CDR3 length equals 14 residues. The CDR3 reads CASRSGGTNTEAFF. In nucleotides, the CDR3 is TGTGCCAGCAGGTCAGGGGGCACGAACACTGAAGCTTTCTTT.

The count of this clone is one. V gene TRBV9 combines with J gene TRBJ2-1; TRBD2 matches at 12 bases. In germline, CDR1 is SGDLS, CDR2 YYNGEE. The trim removed 4 bases at V and 8 bases at J, leaving 7 bases unmatched. This CDR3 is 15 amino acids long. The CDR3 protein is CASSSRLAGVDEQFF. DNA for the CDR3: TGTGCCAGCAGCTCCCGACTAGCGGGAGTAGATGAGCAGTTCTTC.

The gene calls are TRBV5-4 and TRBJ1-3; a possible D gene is TRBD1 (5 bases). The CDR3 spans 15 residues. The V gene lost 3 bases and the J gene lost 4 bases, with 14 bases spanning the gap. Germline CDR1 reads SGHNT; CDR2 reads YYREEE (reference sequence). The CDR3 nucleotides are TGTGCCAGCAGCTCCTACCAGGGTCCGGGAAACACCATATATTTT. This encodes CASSSYQGPGNTIYF.

This chain uses TRBV6-4 with TRBJ2-1; 7 bases match TRBD2. The germline V gene has CDR1 MRHNA and CDR2 SNTAGT. The ends lost 3 bases at V and 4 bases at J; junction bases unmatched: 9. There are 16 residues in the CDR3. CDR3 sequence reads: CASSEGSGKGYNEQFF. Written as DNA, the CDR3 is TGTGCCAGCAGTGAGGGGAGCGGGAAAGGGTACAATGAGCAGTTCTTC.